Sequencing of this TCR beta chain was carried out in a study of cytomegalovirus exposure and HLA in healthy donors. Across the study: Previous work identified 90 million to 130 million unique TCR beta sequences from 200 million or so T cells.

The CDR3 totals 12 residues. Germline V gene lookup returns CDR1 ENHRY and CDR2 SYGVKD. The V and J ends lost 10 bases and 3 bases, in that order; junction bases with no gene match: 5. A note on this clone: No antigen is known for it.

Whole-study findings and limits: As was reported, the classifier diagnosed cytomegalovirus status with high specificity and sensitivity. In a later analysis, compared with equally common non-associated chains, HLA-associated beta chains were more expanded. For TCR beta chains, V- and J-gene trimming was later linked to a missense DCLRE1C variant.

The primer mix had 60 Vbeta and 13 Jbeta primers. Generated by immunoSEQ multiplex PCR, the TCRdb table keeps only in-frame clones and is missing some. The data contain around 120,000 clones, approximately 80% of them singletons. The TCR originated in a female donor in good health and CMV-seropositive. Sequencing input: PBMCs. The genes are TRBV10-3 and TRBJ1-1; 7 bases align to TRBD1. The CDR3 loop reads CATTGVDTEAFF. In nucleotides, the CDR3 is TGTGCCACCACAGGGGTAGACACTGAAGCTTTCTTT.